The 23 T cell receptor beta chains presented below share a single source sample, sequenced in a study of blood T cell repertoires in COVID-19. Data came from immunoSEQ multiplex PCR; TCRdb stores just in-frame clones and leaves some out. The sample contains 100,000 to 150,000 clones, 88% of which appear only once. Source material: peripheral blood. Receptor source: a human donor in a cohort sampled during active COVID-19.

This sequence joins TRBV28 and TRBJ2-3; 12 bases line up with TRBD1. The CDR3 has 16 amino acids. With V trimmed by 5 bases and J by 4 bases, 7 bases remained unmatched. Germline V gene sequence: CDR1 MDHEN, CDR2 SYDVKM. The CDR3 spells CASSRIGTGGPDTQYF. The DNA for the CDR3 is TGTGCCAGCAGTAGAATCGGGACAGGGGGCCCAGATACGCAGTATTTT. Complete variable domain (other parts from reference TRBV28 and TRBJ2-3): DVKVTQSSRYLVKRTGEKVFLECVQDMDHENMFWYRQDPGLGLRLIYFSYDVKMKEKGDIPEGYSVSREKKERFSLILESASTNQTSMYLCASSRIGTGGPDTQYFGPGTRLTVL.

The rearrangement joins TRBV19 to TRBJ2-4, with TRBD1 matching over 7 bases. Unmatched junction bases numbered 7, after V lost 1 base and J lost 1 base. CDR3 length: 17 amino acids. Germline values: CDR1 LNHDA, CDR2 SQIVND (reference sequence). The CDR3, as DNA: TGTGCCAGTAGTATAGGAGGGGCAGGGGGTGCCAAAAACATTCAGTACTTC. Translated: CASSIGGAGGAKNIQYF.

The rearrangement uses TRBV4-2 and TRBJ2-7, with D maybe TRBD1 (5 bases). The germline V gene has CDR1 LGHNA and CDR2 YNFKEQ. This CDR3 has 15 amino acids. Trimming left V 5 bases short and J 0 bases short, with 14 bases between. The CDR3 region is CASSAETDFSYEQYF. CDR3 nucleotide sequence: TGTGCCAGCAGCGCCGAGACAGACTTCTCCTACGAGCAGTACTTC.

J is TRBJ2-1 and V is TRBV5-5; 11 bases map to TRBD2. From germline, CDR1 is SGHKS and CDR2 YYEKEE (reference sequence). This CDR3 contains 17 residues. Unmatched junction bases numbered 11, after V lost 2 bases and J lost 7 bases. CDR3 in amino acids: CASSFLLAGGRRNEQFF. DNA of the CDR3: TGTGCCAGCAGCTTCCTTCTAGCGGGAGGTCGGCGTAATGAGCAGTTCTTC.

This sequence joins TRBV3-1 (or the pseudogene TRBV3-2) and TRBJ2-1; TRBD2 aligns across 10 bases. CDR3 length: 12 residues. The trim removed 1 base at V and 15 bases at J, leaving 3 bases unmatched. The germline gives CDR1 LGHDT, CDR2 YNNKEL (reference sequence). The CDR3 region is CASSQAAGGLFF. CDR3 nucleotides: TGTGCCAGCAGCCAAGCAGCGGGAGGGTTGTTCTTC.

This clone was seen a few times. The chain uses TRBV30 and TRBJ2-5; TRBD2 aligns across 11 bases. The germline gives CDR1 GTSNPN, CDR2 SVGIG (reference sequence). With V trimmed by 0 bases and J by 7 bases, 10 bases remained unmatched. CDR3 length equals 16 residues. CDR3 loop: CAWSVPSSGGPGTQYF. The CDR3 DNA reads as TGTGCCTGGAGTGTACCCTCTAGCGGGGGGCCTGGGACCCAGTACTTC.

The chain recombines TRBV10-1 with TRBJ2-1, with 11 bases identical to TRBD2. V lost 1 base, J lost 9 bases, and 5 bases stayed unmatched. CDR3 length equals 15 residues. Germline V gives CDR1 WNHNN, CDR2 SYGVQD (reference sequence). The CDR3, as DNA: TGCGCCAGCAGTGAGTTTAGCGGGGGGGCGCGTGAGCAGTTCTTC. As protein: CASSEFSGGAREQFF.

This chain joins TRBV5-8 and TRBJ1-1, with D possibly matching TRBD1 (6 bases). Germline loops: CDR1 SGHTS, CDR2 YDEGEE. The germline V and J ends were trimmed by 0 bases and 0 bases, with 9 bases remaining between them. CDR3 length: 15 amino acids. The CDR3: CASSLDGTMNTEAFF. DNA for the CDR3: TGTGCCAGCAGCTTGGATGGGACAATGAACACTGAAGCTTTCTTT.

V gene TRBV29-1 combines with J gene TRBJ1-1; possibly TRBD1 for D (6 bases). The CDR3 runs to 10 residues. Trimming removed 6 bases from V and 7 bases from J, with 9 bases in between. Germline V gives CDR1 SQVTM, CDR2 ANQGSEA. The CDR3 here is CSVPDSEAFF. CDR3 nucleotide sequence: TGCAGCGTCCCGGACAGTGAAGCTTTCTTT.

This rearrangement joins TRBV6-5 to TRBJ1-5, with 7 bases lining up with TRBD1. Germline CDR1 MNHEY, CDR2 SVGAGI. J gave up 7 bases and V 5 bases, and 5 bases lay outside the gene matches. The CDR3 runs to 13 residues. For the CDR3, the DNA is TGTGCCAGCAGTCTAGACAGGGACCAGCCCCAGCATTTT. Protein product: CASSLDRDQPQHF.

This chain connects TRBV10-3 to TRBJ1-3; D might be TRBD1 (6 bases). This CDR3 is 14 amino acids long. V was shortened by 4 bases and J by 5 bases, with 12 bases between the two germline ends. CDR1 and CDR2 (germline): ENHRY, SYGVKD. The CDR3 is CAISVDRIRNTIYF. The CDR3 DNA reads TGTGCCATCAGTGTAGACAGGATAAGAAACACCATATATTTT.

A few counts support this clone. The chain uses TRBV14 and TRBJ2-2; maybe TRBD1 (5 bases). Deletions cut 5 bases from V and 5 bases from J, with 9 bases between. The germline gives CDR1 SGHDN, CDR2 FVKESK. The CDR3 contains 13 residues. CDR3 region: CASSSHRTGELFF. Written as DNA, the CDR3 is TGTGCCAGCAGCTCCCACAGGACCGGGGAGCTGTTTTTT.

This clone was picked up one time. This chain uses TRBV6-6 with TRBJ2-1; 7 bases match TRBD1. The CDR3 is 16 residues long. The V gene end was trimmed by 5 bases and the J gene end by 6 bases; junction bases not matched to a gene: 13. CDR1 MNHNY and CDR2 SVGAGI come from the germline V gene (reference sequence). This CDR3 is CASSSYLRDRLNEQFF. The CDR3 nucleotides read TGTGCCAGCAGTAGCTACCTAAGGGACAGACTCAATGAGCAGTTCTTC.

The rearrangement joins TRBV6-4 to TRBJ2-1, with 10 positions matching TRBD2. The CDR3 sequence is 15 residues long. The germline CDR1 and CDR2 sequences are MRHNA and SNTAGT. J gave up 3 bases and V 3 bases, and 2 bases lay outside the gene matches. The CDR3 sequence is CASSETSGIYNEQFF. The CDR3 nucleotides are TGTGCCAGCAGTGAAACTAGCGGGATCTACAATGAGCAGTTCTTC.

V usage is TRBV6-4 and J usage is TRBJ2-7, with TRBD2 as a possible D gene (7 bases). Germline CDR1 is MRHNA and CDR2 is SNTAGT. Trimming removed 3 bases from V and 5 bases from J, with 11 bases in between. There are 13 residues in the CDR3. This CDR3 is CASSEKGGHEQYF. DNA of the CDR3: TGTGCCAGCAGTGAAAAGGGGGGGCACGAGCAGTACTTC.

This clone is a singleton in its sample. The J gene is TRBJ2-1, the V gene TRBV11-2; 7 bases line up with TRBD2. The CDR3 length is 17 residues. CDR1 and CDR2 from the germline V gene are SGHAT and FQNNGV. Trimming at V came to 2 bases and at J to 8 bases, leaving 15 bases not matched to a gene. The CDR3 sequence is CASSLFLAANPGDEQFF. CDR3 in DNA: TGTGCCAGCAGCTTATTCCTAGCGGCAAACCCTGGGGATGAGCAGTTCTTC. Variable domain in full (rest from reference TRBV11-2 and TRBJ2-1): EAGVAQSPRYKIIEKRQSVAFWCNPISGHATLYWYQQILGQGPKLLIQFQNNGVVDDSQLPKDRFSAERLKGVDSTLKIQPAKLEDSAVYLCASSLFLAANPGDEQFFGPGTRLTVL.

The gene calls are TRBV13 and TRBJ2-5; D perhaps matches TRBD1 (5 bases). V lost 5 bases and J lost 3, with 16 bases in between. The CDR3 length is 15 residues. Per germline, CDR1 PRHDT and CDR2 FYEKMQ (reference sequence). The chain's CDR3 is CASSTLTVPKETQYF. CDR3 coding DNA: TGTGCCAGCAGCACCCTGACAGTGCCGAAAGAGACCCAGTACTTC.

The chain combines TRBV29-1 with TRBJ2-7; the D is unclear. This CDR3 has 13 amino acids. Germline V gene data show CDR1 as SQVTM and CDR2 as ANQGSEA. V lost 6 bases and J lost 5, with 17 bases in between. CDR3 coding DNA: TGCAGCGTCCGCCGCGGCAGTCGAGACGAGCAGTACTTC. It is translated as CSVRRGSRDEQYF.

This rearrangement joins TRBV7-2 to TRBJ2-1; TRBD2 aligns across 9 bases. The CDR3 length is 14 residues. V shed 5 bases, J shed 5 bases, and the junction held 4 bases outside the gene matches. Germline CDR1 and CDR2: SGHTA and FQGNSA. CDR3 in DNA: TGTGCCAGCAGCATAAGCGGGAGGAACAATGAGCAGTTCTTC. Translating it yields CASSISGRNNEQFF.

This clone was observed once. The CDR3 region has the DNA TGTGCCAGCAGTTTAATCCCTAGCGGGGTACACAATGAGCAGTTCTTC. It translates to CASSLIPSGVHNEQFF. The V gene is TRBV28, the J gene TRBJ2-1, with TRBD2 matching 9 bases. The V gene end was trimmed by 2 bases and the J gene end by 5 bases; junction bases not matched to a gene: 7. The germline V gene has CDR1 MDHEN and CDR2 SYDVKM. The CDR3 loop spans 16 amino acids. Drawing the rest from reference TRBV28 and TRBJ2-1, the complete variable domain is DVKVTQSSRYLVKRTGEKVFLECVQDMDHENMFWYRQDPGLGLRLIYFSYDVKMKEKGDIPEGYSVSREKKERFSLILESASTNQTSMYLCASSLIPSGVHNEQFFGPGTRLTVL.

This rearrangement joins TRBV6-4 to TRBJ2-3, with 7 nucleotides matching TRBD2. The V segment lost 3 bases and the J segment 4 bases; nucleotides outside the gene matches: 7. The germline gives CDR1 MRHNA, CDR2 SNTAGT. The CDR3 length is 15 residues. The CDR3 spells CASSEVWGGSDTQYF. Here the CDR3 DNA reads TGTGCCAGCAGTGAAGTTTGGGGGGGGTCAGATACGCAGTATTTT.

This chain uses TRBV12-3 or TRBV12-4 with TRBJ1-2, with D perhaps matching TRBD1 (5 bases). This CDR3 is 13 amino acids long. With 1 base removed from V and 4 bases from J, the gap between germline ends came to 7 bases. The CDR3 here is CASSLGQFYGYTF. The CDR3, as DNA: TGTGCCAGCAGTTTAGGACAGTTCTATGGCTACACCTTC.

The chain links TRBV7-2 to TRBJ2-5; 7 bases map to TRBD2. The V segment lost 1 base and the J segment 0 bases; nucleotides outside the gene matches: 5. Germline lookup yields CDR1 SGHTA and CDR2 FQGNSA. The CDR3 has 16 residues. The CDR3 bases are TGTGCCAGCAGCTTAGGGCCTAGCGGATACCAAGAGACCCAGTACTTC. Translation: CASSLGPSGYQETQYF.